The sample holds a few counts of the clone carrying this T cell receptor (beta chain). No antigen is known for it. Trimming shortened V by 9 bases and J by 3 bases, and 11 bases separated the two germline ends. Per the germline V gene, CDR1 is MGHDK and CDR2 is SYGVNS. This CDR3 spans 13 amino acids. The data originate from a study of T cells in Graves' hyperthyroidism and ophthalmopathy. Notes on the study in general: Ophthalmopathy onset followed model prediction by a median approximately 5.9 months.

RNA transcripts were the template for amplifying TCR beta CDR3 regions. With the HTBI primer set, the TCR CDR3 went through a first round of RT-PCR. MiXCR, run by TCRdb on the multiplex PCR reads, gives a single entry per CDR3 protein. The table has about 480,000 distinct CDR3 sequences, 14% seen once. Absence of ophthalmopathy progression within 18 months defined stable Graves' hyperthyroidism. The chain carries TRBV25-1 and TRBJ1-4; D is possibly TRBD1 (6 bases). The sequenced sample consisted of blood. The TCR was taken from a woman younger than 35 with Graves' hyperthyroidism. CDR3 in amino acids: CASAGQPNEKLFF. DNA of the CDR3: TGTGCCAGTGCCGGACAGCCTAATGAAAAACTGTTTTTT.